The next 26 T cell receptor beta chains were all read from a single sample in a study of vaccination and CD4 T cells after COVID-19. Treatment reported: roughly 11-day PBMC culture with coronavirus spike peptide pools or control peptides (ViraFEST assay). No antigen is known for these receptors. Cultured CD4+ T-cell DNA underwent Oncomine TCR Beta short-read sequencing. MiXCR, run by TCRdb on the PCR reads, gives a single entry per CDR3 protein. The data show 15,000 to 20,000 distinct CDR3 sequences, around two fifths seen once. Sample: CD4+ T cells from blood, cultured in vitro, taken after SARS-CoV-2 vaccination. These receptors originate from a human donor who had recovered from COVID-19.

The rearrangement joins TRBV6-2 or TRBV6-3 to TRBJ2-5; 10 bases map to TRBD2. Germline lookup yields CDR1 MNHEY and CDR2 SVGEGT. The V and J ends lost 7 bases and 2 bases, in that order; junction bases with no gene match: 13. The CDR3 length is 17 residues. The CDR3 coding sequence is TGTGCCAGCAACCACTGGAGGGGTAGCGGGGGGCAAGAGACCCAGTACTTC. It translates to CASNHWRGSGGQETQYF.

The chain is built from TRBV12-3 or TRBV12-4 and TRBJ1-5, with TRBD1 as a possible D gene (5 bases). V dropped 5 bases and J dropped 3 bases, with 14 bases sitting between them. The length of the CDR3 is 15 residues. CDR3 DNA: TGTGCCAGCAGTCTCTCAGACAGACCCAATCAGCCCCAGCATTTT. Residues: CASSLSDRPNQPQHF.

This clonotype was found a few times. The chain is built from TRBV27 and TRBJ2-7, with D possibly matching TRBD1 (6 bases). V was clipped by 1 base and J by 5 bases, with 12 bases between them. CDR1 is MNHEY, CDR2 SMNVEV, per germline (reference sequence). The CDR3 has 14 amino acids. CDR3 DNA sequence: TGTGCCAGCAGTTTATTGGGGGCTCGCGACGAGCAGTACTTC. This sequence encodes CASSLLGARDEQYF.

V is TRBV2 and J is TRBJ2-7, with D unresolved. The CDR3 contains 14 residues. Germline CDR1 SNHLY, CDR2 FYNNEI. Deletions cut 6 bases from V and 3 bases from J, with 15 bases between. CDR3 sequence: CASRELGSSYEQYF. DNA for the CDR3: TGTGCCAGCAGGGAGTTAGGGTCTAGCTACGAGCAGTACTTC.

CDR3 nucleotides: TGTGCCAGCAGTTTAGCCCTTAACTATGGCTACACCTTC. Protein product: CASSLALNYGYTF. This chain joins TRBV12-3 or TRBV12-4 and TRBJ1-2; D ambiguous. Between the trimmed V and J ends, which lost 0 bases and 1 base, there was a span of 3 bases. The CDR3 spans 13 residues.

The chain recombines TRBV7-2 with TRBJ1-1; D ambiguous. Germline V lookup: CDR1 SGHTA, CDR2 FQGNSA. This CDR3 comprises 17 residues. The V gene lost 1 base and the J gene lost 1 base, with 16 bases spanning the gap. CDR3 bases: TGTGCCAGCAGCTTAGAGGATGTTGCCAGCTCGAACACTGAAGCTTTCTTT. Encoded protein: CASSLEDVASSNTEAFF.

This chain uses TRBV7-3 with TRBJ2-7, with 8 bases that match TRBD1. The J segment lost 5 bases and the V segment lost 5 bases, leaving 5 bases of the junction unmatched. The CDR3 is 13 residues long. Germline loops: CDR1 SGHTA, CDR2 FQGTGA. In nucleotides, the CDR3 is TGTGCCAGCAGCCGCGGACAGGGAAACGAGCAGTACTTC. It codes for CASSRGQGNEQYF.

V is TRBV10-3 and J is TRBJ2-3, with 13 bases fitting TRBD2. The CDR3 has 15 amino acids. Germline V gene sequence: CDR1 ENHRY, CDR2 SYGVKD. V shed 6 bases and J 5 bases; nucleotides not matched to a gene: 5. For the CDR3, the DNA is TGTGCCATCAGGAGGACTAGCGGGAGTGGAGATACGCAGTATTTT. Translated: CAIRRTSGSGDTQYF.

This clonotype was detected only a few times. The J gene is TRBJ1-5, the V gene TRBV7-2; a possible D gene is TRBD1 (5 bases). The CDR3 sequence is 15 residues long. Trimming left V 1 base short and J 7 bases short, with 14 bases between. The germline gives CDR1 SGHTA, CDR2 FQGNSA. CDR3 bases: TGTGCCAGCAGCTTAGAAAGACGGGGCGGGCAGCCCCAGCATTTT. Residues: CASSLERRGGQPQHF.

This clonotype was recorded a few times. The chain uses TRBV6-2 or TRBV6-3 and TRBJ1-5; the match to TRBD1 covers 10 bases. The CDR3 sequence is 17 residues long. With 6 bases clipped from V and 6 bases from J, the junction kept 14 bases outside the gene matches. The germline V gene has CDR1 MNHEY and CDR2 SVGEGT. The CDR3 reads CASSSPLTGGAGQPQHF. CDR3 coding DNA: TGTGCCAGCAGCTCCCCTTTGACAGGGGGCGCAGGTCAGCCCCAGCATTTT.

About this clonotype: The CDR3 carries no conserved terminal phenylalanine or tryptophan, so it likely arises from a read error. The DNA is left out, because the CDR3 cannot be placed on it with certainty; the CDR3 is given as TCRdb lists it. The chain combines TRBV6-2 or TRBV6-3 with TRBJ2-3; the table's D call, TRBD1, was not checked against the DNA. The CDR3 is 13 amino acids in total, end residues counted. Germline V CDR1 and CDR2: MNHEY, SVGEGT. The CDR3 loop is CASSRPGQEPGVY.

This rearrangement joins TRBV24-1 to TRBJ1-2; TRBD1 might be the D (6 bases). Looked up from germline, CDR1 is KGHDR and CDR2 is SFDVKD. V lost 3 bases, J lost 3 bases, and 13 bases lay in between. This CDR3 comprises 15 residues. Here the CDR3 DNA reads TGTGCCACCAGTGATGGGGGGCGCTGGGACTATGGCTACACCTTC. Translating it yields CATSDGGRWDYGYTF.

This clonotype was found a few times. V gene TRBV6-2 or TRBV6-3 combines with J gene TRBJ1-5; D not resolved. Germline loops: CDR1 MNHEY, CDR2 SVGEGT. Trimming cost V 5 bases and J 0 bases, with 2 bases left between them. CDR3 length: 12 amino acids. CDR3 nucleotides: TGTGCCAGCAGTGATAGCAATCAGCCCCAGCATTTT. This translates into CASSDSNQPQHF.

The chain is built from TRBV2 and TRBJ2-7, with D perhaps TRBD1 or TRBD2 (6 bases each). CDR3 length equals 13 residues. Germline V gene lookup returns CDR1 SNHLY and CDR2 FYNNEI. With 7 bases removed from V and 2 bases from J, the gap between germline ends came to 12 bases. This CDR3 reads CASKEGDAYEQYF. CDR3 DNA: TGTGCCAGCAAGGAGGGGGACGCCTACGAGCAGTACTTC.

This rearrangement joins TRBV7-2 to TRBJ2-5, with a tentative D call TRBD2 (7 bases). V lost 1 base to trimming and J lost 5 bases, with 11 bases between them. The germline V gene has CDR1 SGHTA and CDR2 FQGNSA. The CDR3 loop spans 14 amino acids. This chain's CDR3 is CASSLVAGAETQYF. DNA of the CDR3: TGTGCCAGCAGCTTAGTGGCGGGGGCGGAGACCCAGTACTTC. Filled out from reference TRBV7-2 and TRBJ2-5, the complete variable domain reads GAGVSQSPSNKVTEKGKDVELRCDPISGHTALYWYRQSLGQGLEFLIYFQGNSAPDKSGLPSDRFSAERTGGSVSTLTIQRTQQEDSAVYLCASSLVAGAETQYFGPGTRLLVL.

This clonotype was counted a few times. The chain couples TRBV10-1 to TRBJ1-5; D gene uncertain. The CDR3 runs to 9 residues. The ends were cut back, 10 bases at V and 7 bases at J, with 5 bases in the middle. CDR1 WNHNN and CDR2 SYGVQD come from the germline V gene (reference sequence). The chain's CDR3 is CATKQPQHF. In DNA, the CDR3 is TGCGCCACAAAGCAGCCCCAGCATTTT.

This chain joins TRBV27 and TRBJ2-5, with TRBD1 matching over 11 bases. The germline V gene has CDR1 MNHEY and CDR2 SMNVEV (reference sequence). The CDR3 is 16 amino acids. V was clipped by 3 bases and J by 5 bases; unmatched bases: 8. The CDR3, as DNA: TGTGCCAGCAGTTTTGCCGGGACAGGGGGTAGGGAGACCCAGTACTTC. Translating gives CASSFAGTGGRETQYF.

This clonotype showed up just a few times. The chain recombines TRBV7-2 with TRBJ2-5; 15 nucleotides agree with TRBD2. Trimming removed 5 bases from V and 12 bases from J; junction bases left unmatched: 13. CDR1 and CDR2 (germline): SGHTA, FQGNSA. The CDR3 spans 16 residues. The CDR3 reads CASSPGLAGGQETEYF. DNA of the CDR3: TGTGCCAGCAGCCCGGGACTAGCGGGGGGTCAAGAGACTGAGTACTTC. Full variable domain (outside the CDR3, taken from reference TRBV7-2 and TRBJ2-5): GAGVSQSPSNKVTEKGKDVELRCDPISGHTALYWYRQSLGQGLEFLIYFQGNSAPDKSGLPSDRFSAERTGGSVSTLTIQRTQQEDSAVYLCASSPGLAGGQETEYFGPGTRLLVL.

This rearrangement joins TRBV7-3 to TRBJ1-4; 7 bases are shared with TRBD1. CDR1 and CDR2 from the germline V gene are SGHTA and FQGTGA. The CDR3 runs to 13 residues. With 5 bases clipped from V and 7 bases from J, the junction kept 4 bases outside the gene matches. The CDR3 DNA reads TGTGCCAGCAGCCTCCGACAGGGTGAAAAACTGTTTTTT. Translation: CASSLRQGEKLFF.

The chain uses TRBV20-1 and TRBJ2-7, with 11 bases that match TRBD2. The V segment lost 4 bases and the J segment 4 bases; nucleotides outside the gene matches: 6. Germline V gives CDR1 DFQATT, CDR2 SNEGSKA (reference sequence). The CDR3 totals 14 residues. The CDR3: CSAIEPSGRYEQYF. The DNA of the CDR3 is TGCAGTGCTATAGAACCTAGCGGGAGGTACGAGCAGTACTTC.

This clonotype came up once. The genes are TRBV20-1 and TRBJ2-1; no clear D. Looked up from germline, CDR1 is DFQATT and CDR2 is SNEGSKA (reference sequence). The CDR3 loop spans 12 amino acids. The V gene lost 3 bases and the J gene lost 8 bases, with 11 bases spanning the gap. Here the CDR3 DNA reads TGCAGTGCTAGTGGTGTTACGGATGAGCAGTTCTTC. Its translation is CSASGVTDEQFF.

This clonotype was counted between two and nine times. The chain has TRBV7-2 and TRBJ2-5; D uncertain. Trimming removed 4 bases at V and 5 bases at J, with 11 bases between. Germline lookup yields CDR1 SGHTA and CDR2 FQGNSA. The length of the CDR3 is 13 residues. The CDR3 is CASSSYNEETQYF. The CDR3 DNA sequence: TGTGCCAGCAGCTCGTACAATGAGGAGACCCAGTACTTC.

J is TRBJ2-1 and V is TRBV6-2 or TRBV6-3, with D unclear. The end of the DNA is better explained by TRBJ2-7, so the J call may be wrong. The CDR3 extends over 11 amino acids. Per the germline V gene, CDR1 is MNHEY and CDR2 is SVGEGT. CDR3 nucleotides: TGTGCCAGCTCAGCAGTCTACGAGCAGTACTTC. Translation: CASSAVYEQYF.

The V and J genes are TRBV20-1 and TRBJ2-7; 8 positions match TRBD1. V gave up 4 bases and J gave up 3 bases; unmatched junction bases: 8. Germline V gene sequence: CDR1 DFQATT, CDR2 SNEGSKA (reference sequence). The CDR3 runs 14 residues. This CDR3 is CSATPSRGLYEQYF. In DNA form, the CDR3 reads TGCAGTGCTACCCCCTCCAGGGGGCTCTACGAGCAGTACTTC.

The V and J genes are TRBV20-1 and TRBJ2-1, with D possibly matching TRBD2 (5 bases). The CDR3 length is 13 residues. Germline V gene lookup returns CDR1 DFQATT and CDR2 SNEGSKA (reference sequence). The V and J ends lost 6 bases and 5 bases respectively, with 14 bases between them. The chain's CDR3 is CSASPLVNNEQFF. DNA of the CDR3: TGCAGTGCCTCGCCACTAGTCAACAATGAGCAGTTCTTC.

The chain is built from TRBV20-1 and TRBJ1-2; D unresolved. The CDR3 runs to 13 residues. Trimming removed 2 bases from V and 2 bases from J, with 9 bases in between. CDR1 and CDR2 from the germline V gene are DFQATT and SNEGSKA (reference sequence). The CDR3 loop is CSARSDGNYGYTF. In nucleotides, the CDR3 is TGCAGTGCTAGATCGGACGGAAACTATGGCTACACCTTC.